Below are 8 T cell receptor beta chains sequenced from a single sample in a study of blood T cell repertoires in COVID-19. The data were produced by immunoSEQ multiplex PCR, yet TCRdb's version contains in-frame clones alone and is incomplete. There are 340,000 or so clones in the sample; about 86% occur only once, and approximately 3.1% lies in the top ten. The sequenced sample was peripheral blood. These receptors all stem from a man younger than 40 with active or convalescent COVID-19.

V usage is TRBV5-6 and J usage is TRBJ2-7, with D possibly matching TRBD2 (7 bases). The germline V and J ends were trimmed by 3 bases and 4 bases, with 17 bases remaining between them. Germline-derived CDR1 and CDR2 are SGHDT and YYEEEE. The CDR3 runs to 15 residues. CDR3 loop: CASSSTAGARYEQYF. The CDR3 DNA reads as TGTGCCAGCAGCTCCACGGCGGGGGCAAGATACGAGCAGTACTTC.

The V call is TRBV5-6, the J call TRBJ2-1; TRBD2 aligns across 10 bases. V shed 2 bases, J shed 5 bases, and the junction held 4 bases outside the gene matches. The germline gives CDR1 SGHDT, CDR2 YYEEEE. The CDR3 is 15 residues long. CDR3 in DNA: TGTGCCAGCAGCTTCCCACTAGCGGGAAACAATGAGCAGTTCTTC. This codes for CASSFPLAGNNEQFF. Drawing the rest from reference TRBV5-6 and TRBJ2-1, the complete variable domain is DAGVTQSPTHLIKTRGQQVTLRCSPKSGHDTVSWYQQALGQGPQFIFQYYEEEERQRGNFPDRFSGHQFPNYSSELNVNALLLGDSALYLCASSFPLAGNNEQFFGPGTRLTVL.

CDR3 sequence (DNA): TGCGCCAGCATGGCACCGGGACTACTTAACTATGGCTACACCTTC. As protein: CASMAPGLLNYGYTF. The J gene is TRBJ1-2, the V gene TRBV23-1; D is perhaps TRBD1 (5 bases). TRBV23-1 is recorded as an ORF, its role being uncertain. The CDR3 extends over 15 amino acids. V was trimmed by 7 bases and J by 1 base, leaving 16 bases between them.

CDR3 region: CASSPRQGTNTEAFF. The CDR3, as DNA: TGTGCCAGCAGCCCACGACAGGGGACGAACACTGAAGCTTTCTTT. This chain uses TRBV9 with TRBJ1-1; 8 bases agree with TRBD1. With 4 bases clipped from V and 1 base from J, the junction kept 6 bases outside the gene matches. Germline loops: CDR1 SGDLS, CDR2 YYNGEE. The CDR3 runs to 15 residues.

The chain carries TRBV28 and TRBJ1-4; 7 bases map to TRBD1. The CDR3 contains 15 residues. Trimming cost V 2 bases and J 2 bases; bases outside gene matches: 2. The germline V gene encodes CDR1 MDHEN and CDR2 SYDVKM. DNA of the CDR3: TGTGCCAGCAGTTTAGACAGGGAGACTAATGAAAAACTGTTTTTT. This translates into CASSLDRETNEKLFF.

This clone was detected only a few times. The rearrangement links TRBV30 to TRBJ1-5; possibly TRBD1 for D (5 bases). Germline V gives CDR1 GTSNPN, CDR2 SVGIG (reference sequence). Deletions cut 2 bases from V and 7 bases from J, with 12 bases between. There are 13 residues in the CDR3. CDR3 nucleotides: TGTGCCTGGAGTATGGGATCAGGGCAGCCCCAGCATTTT. It yields the protein CAWSMGSGQPQHF.

The chain employs TRBV7-3 and TRBJ2-2; D is possibly TRBD1 (6 bases). The CDR3 is 16 amino acids. Trimming pared 1 base from V and 0 bases from J, leaving 9 bases between. Germline V gene lookup returns CDR1 SGHTA and CDR2 FQGTGA. The CDR3 DNA reads as TGTGCCAGCAGCTTAAGTGGGACAACGAACACCGGGGAGCTGTTTTTT. Its translation: CASSLSGTTNTGELFF.

V gene TRBV7-9 combines with J gene TRBJ1-1; 9 nucleotides align to TRBD1. Per germline, CDR1 SEHNR and CDR2 FQNEAQ (reference sequence). The CDR3 consists of 16 residues. J lost 7 bases, V lost 2 bases, and 11 bases had no gene match. CDR3 sequence: CASSLSMGQGRDEAFF. CDR3 nucleotide sequence: TGTGCCAGCAGCTTATCGATGGGACAGGGTCGGGATGAAGCTTTCTTT. Variable domain in full (rest from reference TRBV7-9 and TRBJ1-1): DTGVSQNPRHKITKRGQNVTFRCDPISEHNRLYWYRQTLGQGPEFLTYFQNEAQLEKSRLLSDRFSAERPKGSFSTLEIQRTEQGDSAMYLCASSLSMGQGRDEAFFGQGTRLTVV.